The 3 T cell receptor beta chains listed next were all sequenced from one sample in a study of vaccination effects on CD4 cells after COVID-19. These TCRs' antigens remain unknown. The authors isolated CD4+ T cells after around nine days of culture. Generated by immunoSEQ multiplex PCR, the TCRdb table keeps only in-frame clones and is missing some. The top ten clones hold approximately 24% of a sample with tens of thousands of clones, approximately 70% of them seen once. The specimen comprised CD4+ T cells from PBMCs cultured without peptide, sampled before COVID-19 vaccination. The receptors derive from a human donor who had a prior SARS-CoV-2 infection.

This clone was counted only a few times. The chain is built from TRBV2 and TRBJ1-3; D is undetermined. Per germline, CDR1 SNHLY and CDR2 FYNNEI. V was shortened by 7 bases and J by 3 bases, with 7 bases between the two germline ends. CDR3 size: 12 residues. In DNA form, the CDR3 reads TGTGCCAGCAAGGACCGTGGAAACACCATATATTTT. As protein: CASKDRGNTIYF.

The V gene is TRBV2, the J gene TRBJ2-3, with D perhaps matching TRBD2 (5 bases). Trimming removed 3 bases at V and 4 bases at J, with 14 bases between. The CDR3 consists of 15 residues. Germline loops: CDR1 SNHLY, CDR2 FYNNEI. CDR3: CASSEVGFGADTQYF. CDR3 in DNA: TGTGCCAGCAGTGAGGTCGGTTTCGGGGCAGATACGCAGTATTTT.

The J gene is TRBJ2-3, the V gene TRBV6-2 or TRBV6-3; 9 nucleotides align to TRBD2. This CDR3 comprises 19 residues. Germline CDR1 reads MNHEY; CDR2 reads SVGEGT. The V and J ends lost 2 bases and 0 bases, in that order; junction bases with no gene match: 12. CDR3 in amino acids: CASSYTSRLAGSSTDTQYF. The CDR3 region has the DNA TGTGCCAGCAGTTACACGTCCCGGCTAGCGGGGTCTAGCACAGATACGCAGTATTTT.